These 2 T cell receptor beta chains originate from one sample sequenced in a study of PD-1 blockade in mismatch repair-deficient tumors. Clones were sequenced by immunoSEQ multiplex PCR, and TCRdb holds only the in-frame ones, with some missing. The sample lists around 130,000 clones; about nine tenths were seen once. Sequenced here: peripheral blood, sampled approximately 69 weeks after starting pembrolizumab. Receptor source: an adult with mismatch repair-deficient cancer.

The rearrangement joins TRBV5-1 to TRBJ2-2; the match to TRBD2 covers 7 bases. The CDR3 has 18 amino acids. J lost 4 bases, V lost 2 bases, and 14 bases had no gene match. Germline lookup yields CDR1 SGHRS and CDR2 YFSETQ. CDR3 DNA: TGCGCCAGCAGCTTTATTTCCAGCGGGGATCCGGTCACCGGGGAGCTGTTTTTT. Amino acid sequence: CASSFISSGDPVTGELFF.

The CDR3, as DNA: TGCGCCAGCAGTGCACGGGGGCTAGGCTATGGCTACACCTTC. Protein product: CASSARGLGYGYTF. V is TRBV10-2 and J is TRBJ1-2; possible D gene TRBD1, 6 bases. Trimming shortened V by 4 bases and J by 4 bases, and 13 bases separated the two germline ends. This CDR3 has 14 amino acids. Per germline, CDR1 WSHSY and CDR2 SAAADI.